The 11 T cell receptor beta chains reported below all come from one sample, sequenced in a study of blood T cells in healthy people across ages (dated by TCRdb to the mid-2010s). The library was generated by 5' RACE. TCRdb lists the instrument as Illumina HiSeq 2500. A second PCR of roughly 7 to 12 cycles was run with a J-beta primer mix and a sample-barcoded 5' primer. TCRdb trimmed public reads at Q25 via fastp, called clones via MiXCR and kept in-frame beta chains. Every CDR3 protein is listed once, alongside the most common genes and DNA of its rows. The sample table lists 2 million or so distinct CDR3 sequences, about 50% of them with a count of one. Roughly 2.1% of the sample comes from the top ten. Input material: blood. Receptors originate from a woman between 40 and 50 years old in good health.

The V and J genes are TRBV7-3 and TRBJ2-5, with D perhaps given as TRBD1 or TRBD2 (5 bases each). Germline V gene sequence: CDR1 SGHTA, CDR2 FQGTGA. Between the trimmed V and J ends, which lost 5 bases and 4 bases, there was a span of 11 bases. The CDR3 is made up of 13 amino acids. This CDR3 reads CASSPRDAETQYF. The CDR3 bases are TGTGCCAGCAGCCCCCGGGACGCAGAGACCCAGTACTTC.

This clonotype was counted a few times. J is TRBJ1-4 and V is TRBV4-1; D is possibly TRBD1 (6 bases). The germline V gene has CDR1 MGHRA and CDR2 YSYEKL. The germline V and J ends were trimmed by 1 base and 7 bases, with 10 bases remaining between them. CDR3 size: 14 residues. Here the CDR3 reads CASSQVQGGEKLFF. CDR3 bases: TGCGCCAGCAGCCAAGTACAGGGCGGTGAAAAACTGTTTTTT.

The table lists this clonotype with a few counts. The gene calls are TRBV12-3 or TRBV12-4 and TRBJ2-6; maybe TRBD2 (6 bases). The CDR3 totals 17 residues. Trimming stripped 5 bases from V and 0 bases from J, with 14 bases between. The CDR3 here is CASSLVQGGSGANVLTF. CDR3 DNA: TGTGCCAGCAGTCTTGTTCAGGGAGGCTCTGGGGCCAACGTCCTGACTTTC.

The rearrangement links TRBV4-1 to TRBJ1-2; D is uncertain. The CDR3 sequence is 16 residues long. Trimming took off 0 bases at V and 6 bases at J, with 17 bases between the two ends. The germline CDR1 and CDR2 sequences are MGHRA and YSYEKL. The DNA of the CDR3 is TGCGCCAGCAGCCAAGAAGGAGCGACTCCGCGGCATGGCTACACCTTC. This encodes CASSQEGATPRHGYTF.

This clonotype showed up just a few times. The rearrangement links TRBV12-3 or TRBV12-4 to TRBJ2-5; D is unclear. Trimming removed 5 bases from V and 5 bases from J, with 15 bases in between. The CDR3 is made up of 14 amino acids. CDR3 amino acids: CASSAIQRRETQYF. The CDR3 DNA reads as TGTGCCAGCAGTGCGATACAGAGACGGGAGACCCAGTACTTC.

The chain uses TRBV6-2 or TRBV6-3 and TRBJ2-4; 9 nucleotides match TRBD1. Germline CDR1 reads MNHEY; CDR2 reads SVGEGT. V was clipped by 5 bases and J by 14 bases; unmatched bases: 7. CDR3 size: 12 residues. CDR3 protein: CASSQGQGRKYF. Written as DNA, the CDR3 is TGTGCCAGCAGTCAGGGACAGGGCAGGAAGTACTTC.

This clonotype appeared a single time. An end of the junction differs from the germline gene, which may be a read error. The chain joins TRBV4-2 to TRBJ1-2; D remains unclear. The CDR3 loop spans 16 amino acids. Per germline, CDR1 LGHNA and CDR2 YNFKEQ. The CDR3 loop is CACSQEGSRTNYGYTF. The DNA of the CDR3 is TGTGCCTGCAGCCAAGAAGGTTCCAGAACTAACTATGGCTACACCTTC.

The rearrangement uses TRBV2 and TRBJ2-3; D unresolved. The CDR3 has 14 residues. Trimming took 7 bases from V and 5 from J, leaving 16 bases between them. Germline V gene data show CDR1 as SNHLY and CDR2 as FYNNEI. CDR3: CASILSLAQDTQYF. CDR3 bases: TGTGCCAGCATCCTTAGCTTAGCCCAAGATACGCAGTATTTT.

The rearrangement uses TRBV29-1 and TRBJ2-1; D gene unclear. With the DNA end fitting TRBJ2-7 better, the J assignment may be wrong. Per the germline V gene, CDR1 is SQVTM and CDR2 is ANQGSEA. This CDR3 is built from 13 residues. CDR3 sequence: CSVECTSHNEQYF. The CDR3 DNA reads as TGCAGCGTTGAGTGCACTTCCCACAATGAGCAGTACTTC.

This chain uses TRBV7-9 with TRBJ1-1, with 9 bases lining up with TRBD1. With 5 bases clipped from V and 4 bases from J, the junction kept 5 bases outside the gene matches. The germline V gene encodes CDR1 SEHNR and CDR2 FQNEAQ (reference sequence). This CDR3 region has 14 residues. CDR3: CASSEPGQGTEAFF. CDR3 sequence (DNA): TGTGCCAGCAGCGAACCGGGACAGGGCACTGAAGCTTTCTTT. The whole variable domain, remainder taken from reference TRBV7-9 and TRBJ1-1, is DTGVSQNPRHKITKRGQNVTFRCDPISEHNRLYWYRQTLGQGPEFLTYFQNEAQLEKSRLLSDRFSAERPKGSFSTLEIQRTEQGDSAMYLCASSEPGQGTEAFFGQGTRLTVV.

The chain is built from TRBV7-9 and TRBJ1-6; D gene unclear. Trimming took 5 bases from V and 7 from J, leaving 12 bases between them. CDR1 and CDR2 from the germline V gene are SEHNR and FQNEAQ (reference sequence). The CDR3 is 14 residues long. The CDR3 spells CASSREAKNSPLHF. DNA of the CDR3: TGTGCCAGCAGCCGGGAGGCCAAAAATTCACCCCTCCACTTT.